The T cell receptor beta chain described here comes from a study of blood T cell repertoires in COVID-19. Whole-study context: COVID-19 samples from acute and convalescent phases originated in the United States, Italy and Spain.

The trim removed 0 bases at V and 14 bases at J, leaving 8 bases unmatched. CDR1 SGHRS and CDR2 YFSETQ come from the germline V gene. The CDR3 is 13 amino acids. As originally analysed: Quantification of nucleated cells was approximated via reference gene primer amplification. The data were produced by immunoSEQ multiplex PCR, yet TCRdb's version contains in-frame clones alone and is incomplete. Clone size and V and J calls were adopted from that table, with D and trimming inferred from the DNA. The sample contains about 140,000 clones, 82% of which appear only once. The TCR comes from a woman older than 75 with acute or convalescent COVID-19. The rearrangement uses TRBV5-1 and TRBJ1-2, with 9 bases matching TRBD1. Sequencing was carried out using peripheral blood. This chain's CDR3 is CASSLAPRDRETF. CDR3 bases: TGCGCCAGCAGCTTGGCTCCTCGGGACAGGGAAACCTTC.